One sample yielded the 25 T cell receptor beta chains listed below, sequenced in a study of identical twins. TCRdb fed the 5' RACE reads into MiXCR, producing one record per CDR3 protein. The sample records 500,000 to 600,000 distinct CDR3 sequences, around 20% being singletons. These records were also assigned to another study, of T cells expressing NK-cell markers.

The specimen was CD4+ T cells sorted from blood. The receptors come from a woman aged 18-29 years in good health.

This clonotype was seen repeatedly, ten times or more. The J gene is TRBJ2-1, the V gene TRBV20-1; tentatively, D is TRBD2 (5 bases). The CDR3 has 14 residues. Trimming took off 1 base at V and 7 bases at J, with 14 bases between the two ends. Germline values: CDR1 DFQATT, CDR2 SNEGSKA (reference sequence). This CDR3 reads CSARVSTGRNEQFF. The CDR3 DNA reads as TGCAGTGCTAGAGTATCGACGGGAAGGAATGAGCAGTTCTTC.

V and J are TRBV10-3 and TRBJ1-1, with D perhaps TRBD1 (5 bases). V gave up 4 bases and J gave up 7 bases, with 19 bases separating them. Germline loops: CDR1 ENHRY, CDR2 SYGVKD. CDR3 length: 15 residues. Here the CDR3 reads CAISAAGHTRDEAFF. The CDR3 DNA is TGTGCCATCAGTGCTGCAGGGCACACGCGAGATGAAGCTTTCTTT.

CDR3 sequence (DNA): TGTGCCATCAGTCTAATTAGCGGTTACAATGAGCAGTTCTTC. It is translated as CAISLISGYNEQFF. The V call is TRBV10-3, the J call TRBJ2-1; D possibly corresponds to TRBD2 (6 bases). CDR1 is ENHRY and CDR2 is SYGVKD in the germline V gene. The V end was cut by 5 bases, the J end by 4 bases, with 12 bases between. The CDR3 runs to 14 residues.

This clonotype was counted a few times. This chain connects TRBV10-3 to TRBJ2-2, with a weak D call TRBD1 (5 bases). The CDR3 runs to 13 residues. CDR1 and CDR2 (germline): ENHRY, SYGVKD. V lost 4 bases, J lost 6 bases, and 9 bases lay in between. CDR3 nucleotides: TGTGCCATCAGTGGCGAAGGGGCCGGGGAGCTGTTTTTT. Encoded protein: CAISGEGAGELFF.

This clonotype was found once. The CDR3 sequence: CASSPLTGAQETQYF. DNA for the CDR3: TGTGCCAGCTCACCCCTAACCGGGGCACAAGAGACCCAGTACTTC. The chain recombines TRBV18 with TRBJ2-5; D is perhaps TRBD1 or TRBD2 (5 bases each). Germline V gene data show CDR1 as KGHSH and CDR2 as LQKENI. V dropped 3 bases and J dropped 2 bases, with 13 bases sitting between them. The CDR3 contains 15 residues.

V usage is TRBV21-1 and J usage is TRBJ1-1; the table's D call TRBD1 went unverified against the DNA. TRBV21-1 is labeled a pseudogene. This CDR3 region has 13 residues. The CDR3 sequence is CASRTGRWPEAFF. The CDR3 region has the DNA TGTGCCAGCAGAACAGGGCGGTGGCCTGAAGCTTTCTTT.

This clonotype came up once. The CDR3: CASAGRGADTQYF. In DNA, the CDR3 is TGTGCCAGCGCGGGACGTGGGGCAGATACGCAGTATTTT. The rearrangement joins TRBV7-2 to TRBJ2-3; D may be TRBD2 (6 bases). The CDR3 runs to 13 residues. The V gene lost 8 bases and the J gene lost 4 bases, with 13 bases spanning the gap. CDR1 is SGHTA and CDR2 is FQGNSA in the germline V gene.

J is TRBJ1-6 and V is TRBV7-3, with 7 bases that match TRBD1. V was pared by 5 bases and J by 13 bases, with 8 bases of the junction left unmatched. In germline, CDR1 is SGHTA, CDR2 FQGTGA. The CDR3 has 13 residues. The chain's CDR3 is CASSDGQDAPLHF. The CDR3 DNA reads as TGTGCCAGCAGCGACGGACAGGATGCGCCCCTCCACTTT.

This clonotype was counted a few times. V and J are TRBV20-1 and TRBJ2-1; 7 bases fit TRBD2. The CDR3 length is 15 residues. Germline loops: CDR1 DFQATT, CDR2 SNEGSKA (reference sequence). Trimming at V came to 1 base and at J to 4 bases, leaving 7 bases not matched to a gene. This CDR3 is CSARGHWGGYNEQFF. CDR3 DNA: TGCAGTGCTAGAGGCCACTGGGGGGGTTACAATGAGCAGTTCTTC.

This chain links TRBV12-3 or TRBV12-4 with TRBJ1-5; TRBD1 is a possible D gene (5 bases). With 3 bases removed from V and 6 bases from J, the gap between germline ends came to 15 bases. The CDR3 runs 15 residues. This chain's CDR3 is CASSFSWGEVQPQHF. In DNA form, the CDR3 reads TGTGCCAGCAGTTTTAGTTGGGGGGAGGTTCAGCCCCAGCATTTT.

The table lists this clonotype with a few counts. The CDR3 sequence: CSASMAGGTDTQYF. The CDR3 bases are TGCAGTGCTAGTATGGCGGGGGGGACAGATACGCAGTATTTT. The chain recombines TRBV20-1 with TRBJ2-3; 9 bases map to TRBD2. There are 14 residues in the CDR3. Germline V gene sequence: CDR1 DFQATT, CDR2 SNEGSKA (reference sequence). V gave up 3 bases and J gave up 3 bases; unmatched junction bases: 4.

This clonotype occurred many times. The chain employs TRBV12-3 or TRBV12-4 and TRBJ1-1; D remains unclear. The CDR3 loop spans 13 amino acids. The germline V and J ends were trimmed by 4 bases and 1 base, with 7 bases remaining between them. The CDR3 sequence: CASSYNGNTEAFF. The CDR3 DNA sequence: TGTGCCAGCAGTTATAATGGGAACACTGAAGCTTTCTTT.

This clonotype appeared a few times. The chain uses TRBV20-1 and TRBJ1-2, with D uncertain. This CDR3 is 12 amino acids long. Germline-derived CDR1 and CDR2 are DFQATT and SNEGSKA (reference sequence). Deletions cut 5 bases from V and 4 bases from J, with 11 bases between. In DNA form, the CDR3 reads TGCAGTGCTTCGGGAGCAATCTATGGCTACACCTTC. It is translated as CSASGAIYGYTF.

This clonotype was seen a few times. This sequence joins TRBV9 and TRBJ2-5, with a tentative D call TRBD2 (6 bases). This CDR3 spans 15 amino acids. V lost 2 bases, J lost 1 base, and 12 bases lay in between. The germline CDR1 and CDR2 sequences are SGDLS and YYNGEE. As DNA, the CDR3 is TGTGCCAGCAGCGTCTATAGCGGCTTCCAAGAGACCCAGTACTTC. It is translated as CASSVYSGFQETQYF. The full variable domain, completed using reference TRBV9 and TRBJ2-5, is DSGVTQTPKHLITATGQRVTLRCSPRSGDLSVYWYQQSLDQGLQFLIQYYNGEERAKGNILERFSAQQFPDLHSELNLSSLELGDSALYFCASSVYSGFQETQYFGPGTRLLVL.

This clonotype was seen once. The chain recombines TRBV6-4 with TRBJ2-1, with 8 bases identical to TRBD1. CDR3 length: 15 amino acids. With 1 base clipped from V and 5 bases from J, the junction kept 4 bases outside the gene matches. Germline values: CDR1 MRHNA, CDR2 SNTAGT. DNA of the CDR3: TGTGCCAGCAGTGACTTTTACAGGGGGAACAATGAGCAGTTCTTC. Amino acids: CASSDFYRGNNEQFF.

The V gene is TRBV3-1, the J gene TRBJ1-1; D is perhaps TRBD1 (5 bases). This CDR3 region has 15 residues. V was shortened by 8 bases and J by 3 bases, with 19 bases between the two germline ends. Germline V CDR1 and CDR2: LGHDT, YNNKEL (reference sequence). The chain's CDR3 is CASGRYSDSYTEAFF. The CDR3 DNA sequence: TGTGCCAGCGGACGATACAGCGACAGCTACACTGAAGCTTTCTTT.

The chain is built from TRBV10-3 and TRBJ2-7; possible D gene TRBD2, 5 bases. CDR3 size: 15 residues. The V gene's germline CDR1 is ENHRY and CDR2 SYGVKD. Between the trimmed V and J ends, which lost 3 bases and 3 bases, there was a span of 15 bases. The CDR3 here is CAISDGGSLNYEQYF. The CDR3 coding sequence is TGTGCCATCAGTGACGGAGGCAGCCTTAACTACGAGCAGTACTTC.

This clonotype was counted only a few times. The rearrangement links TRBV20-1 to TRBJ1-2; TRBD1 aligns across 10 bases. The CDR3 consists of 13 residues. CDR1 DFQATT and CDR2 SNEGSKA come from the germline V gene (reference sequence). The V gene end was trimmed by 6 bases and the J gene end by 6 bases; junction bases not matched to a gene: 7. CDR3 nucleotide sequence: TGCAGTGCCCATGGACAGGGGGTAGATGGCTACACCTTC. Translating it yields CSAHGQGVDGYTF.

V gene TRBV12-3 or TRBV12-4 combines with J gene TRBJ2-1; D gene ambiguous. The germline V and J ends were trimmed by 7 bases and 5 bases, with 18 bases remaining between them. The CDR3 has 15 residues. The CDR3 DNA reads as TGTGCCAGCAACCAAGACCGCTCCTGGGACAATGAGCAGTTCTTC. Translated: CASNQDRSWDNEQFF.

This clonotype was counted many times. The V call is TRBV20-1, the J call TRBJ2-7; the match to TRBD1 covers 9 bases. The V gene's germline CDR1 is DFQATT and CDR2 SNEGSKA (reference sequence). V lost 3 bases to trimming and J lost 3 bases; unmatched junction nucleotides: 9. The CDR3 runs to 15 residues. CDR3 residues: CSARDTGGTFYEQYF. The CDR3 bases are TGCAGTGCTAGGGACACAGGGGGCACCTTCTACGAGCAGTACTTC.

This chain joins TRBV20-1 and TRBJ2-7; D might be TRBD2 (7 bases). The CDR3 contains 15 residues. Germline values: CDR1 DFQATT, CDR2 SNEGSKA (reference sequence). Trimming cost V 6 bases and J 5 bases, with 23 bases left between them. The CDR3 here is CSATGAGAGLHEQYF. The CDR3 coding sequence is TGCAGTGCGACAGGCGCGGGGGCCGGTCTTCACGAGCAGTACTTC.

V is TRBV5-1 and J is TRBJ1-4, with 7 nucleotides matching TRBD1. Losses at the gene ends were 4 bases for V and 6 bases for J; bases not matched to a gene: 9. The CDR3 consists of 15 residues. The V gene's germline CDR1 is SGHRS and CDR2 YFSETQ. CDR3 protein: CASSRAGQWDEKLFF. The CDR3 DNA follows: TGCGCCAGCAGCCGGGCGGGACAGTGGGATGAAAAACTGTTTTTT.

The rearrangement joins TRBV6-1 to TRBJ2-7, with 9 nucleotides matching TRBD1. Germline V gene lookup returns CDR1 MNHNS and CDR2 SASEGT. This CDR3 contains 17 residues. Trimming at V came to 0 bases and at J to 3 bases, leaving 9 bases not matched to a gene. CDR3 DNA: TGTGCCAGCAGTGAAGCTTGGGGACAGGGCCCAATCTACGAGCAGTACTTC. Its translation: CASSEAWGQGPIYEQYF.

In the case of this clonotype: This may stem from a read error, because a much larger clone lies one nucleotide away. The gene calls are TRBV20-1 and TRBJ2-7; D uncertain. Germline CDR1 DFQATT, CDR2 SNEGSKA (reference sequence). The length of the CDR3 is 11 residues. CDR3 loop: CTARSSYEQYF. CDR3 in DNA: TGCACTGCTAGGAGCTCCTACGAGCAGTACTTC.

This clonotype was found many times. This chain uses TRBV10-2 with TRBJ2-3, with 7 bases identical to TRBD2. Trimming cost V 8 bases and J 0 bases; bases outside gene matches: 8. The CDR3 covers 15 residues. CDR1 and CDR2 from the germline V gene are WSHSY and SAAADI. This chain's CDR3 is CASGGGTTSTDTQYF. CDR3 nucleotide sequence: TGCGCCAGCGGGGGGGGAACAACTAGCACAGATACGCAGTATTTT.